A single sample gave rise to the 18 T cell receptor beta chains below, sequenced in a study of blood T cell repertoires in COVID-19. Generated by immunoSEQ multiplex PCR, the TCRdb table keeps only in-frame clones and is missing some. The sample yields under 200,000 clones, more than 60% seen once. The material sequenced was peripheral blood. The receptors were gathered from a man aged 55 to 70 with acute or convalescent COVID-19.

This chain joins TRBV24-1 and TRBJ2-1; the match to TRBD1 covers 7 bases. In germline, CDR1 is KGHDR, CDR2 SFDVKD. V was clipped by 4 bases and J by 8 bases; unmatched bases: 13. CDR3 size: 16 residues. This chain's CDR3 is CATSDPDRDRSDEQFF. In DNA, the CDR3 is TGTGCCACCAGTGACCCTGACAGGGATCGTAGCGATGAGCAGTTCTTC.

This clone was observed a handful of times. The chain recombines TRBV24-1 with TRBJ2-3, with D possibly being TRBD2 (6 bases). Germline V CDR1 and CDR2: KGHDR, SFDVKD. The ends were cut back, 6 bases at V and 6 bases at J, with 12 bases in the middle. The CDR3 length is 13 residues. Here the CDR3 reads CATSRGEADTQYF. Here the CDR3 DNA reads TGTGCCACCAGTCGCGGGGAAGCCGATACGCAGTATTTT.

The V call is TRBV30, the J call TRBJ2-5, with 7 bases that match TRBD1. V lost 0 bases, J lost 5 bases, and 6 bases stayed unmatched. This CDR3 comprises 14 residues. CDR1 is GTSNPN and CDR2 is SVGIG in the germline V gene (reference sequence). The CDR3 DNA follows: TGTGCCTGGAGTGTACATAGCAGGGGGGAGACCCAGTACTTC. Its translation: CAWSVHSRGETQYF.

The chain links TRBV7-8 to TRBJ1-1; unclear D gene. The germline V gene encodes CDR1 SGHVS and CDR2 FQNEAQ. The CDR3 sequence is 15 residues long. Trimming took 5 bases from V and 7 from J, leaving 20 bases between them. The CDR3 reads CASSLLSTSLGEAFF. CDR3 nucleotide sequence: TGTGCCAGCAGCCTCCTATCGACATCGCTGGGTGAAGCTTTCTTT.

The CDR3 DNA follows: TGTGCCAGCAGCCAAAGCCTGACTAGCGGGGGGGCCGGGGAGCAGTTCTTC. Protein: CASSQSLTSGGAGEQFF. The rearrangement uses TRBV3-1 (or the pseudogene TRBV3-2) and TRBJ2-1; 14 bases agree with TRBD2. The germline CDR1 and CDR2 sequences are LGHDT and YNNKEL (reference sequence). The length of the CDR3 is 17 residues. V was pared by 2 bases and J by 10 bases, with 10 bases of the junction left unmatched.

The J gene is TRBJ2-7, the V gene TRBV2, with D perhaps matching TRBD2 (6 bases). Trimming cost V 10 bases and J 0 bases, with 25 bases left between them. The CDR3 has 17 amino acids. CDR1 is SNHLY, CDR2 FYNNEI, per germline. Here the CDR3 reads CAILARRGDSSSYEQYF. The CDR3 DNA reads TGTGCCATCTTAGCGCGCCGCGGGGACTCAAGCTCCTACGAGCAGTACTTC. Full variable domain (rest looked up from reference TRBV2 and TRBJ2-7): EPEVTQTPSHQVTQMGQEVILRCVPISNHLYFYWYRQILGQKVEFLVSFYNNEISEKSEIFDDQFSVERPDGSNFTLKIRSTKLEDSAMYFCAILARRGDSSSYEQYFGPGTRLTVT.

This clone appeared once. The chain is built from TRBV6-2 or TRBV6-3 and TRBJ2-5; TRBD1 aligns across 9 bases. Trimming removed 5 bases from V and 6 bases from J; junction bases left unmatched: 10. This CDR3 has 15 residues. Per the germline V gene, CDR1 is MNHEY and CDR2 is SVGEGT. The CDR3, as DNA: TGTGCCAGCAGTCCCCACGACAGGGGGGTGAAGACCCAGTACTTC. Protein sequence: CASSPHDRGVKTQYF.

The chain carries TRBV27 and TRBJ2-5, with D possibly being TRBD2 (5 bases). V lost 11 bases and J lost 2, with 18 bases in between. Germline V CDR1 and CDR2: MNHEY, SMNVEV (reference sequence). This CDR3 is built from 14 residues. DNA for the CDR3: TGTGCCCGACTAACCTGTCCAGTTCAAGAGACCCAGTACTTC. Translating it yields CARLTCPVQETQYF.

The chain has TRBV2 and TRBJ2-1, with TRBD2 as a possible D gene (5 bases). Germline values: CDR1 SNHLY, CDR2 FYNNEI. This CDR3 comprises 15 residues. Trimming cost V 9 bases and J 5 bases, with 20 bases left between them. As DNA, the CDR3 is TGTGCCAGTGCCTCGGGAAGTTCTACACACAATGAGCAGTTCTTC. As protein: CASASGSSTHNEQFF.

This clone was seen more than once but under ten times. The V call is TRBV19, the J call TRBJ1-2; 9 nucleotides align to TRBD1. Trimming at V came to 7 bases and at J to 8 bases, leaving 11 bases not matched to a gene. The CDR3 covers 14 residues. CDR1 is LNHDA and CDR2 is SQIVND in the germline V gene (reference sequence). The CDR3 protein is CASITGGKGSGYTF. CDR3 bases: TGTGCCAGTATTACAGGGGGCAAGGGATCCGGCTACACCTTC.

The rearrangement uses TRBV3-1 (or the pseudogene TRBV3-2) and TRBJ2-3; D is ambiguous. The germline gives CDR1 LGHDT, CDR2 YNNKEL (reference sequence). V was cut by 0 bases and J by 2 bases, with 6 bases left in between. This CDR3 is 14 amino acids long. This chain's CDR3 is CASSQEEATDTQYF. The CDR3 DNA is TGTGCCAGCAGCCAAGAAGAGGCCACAGATACGCAGTATTTT.

V gene TRBV19 combines with J gene TRBJ1-2, with D unresolved. Germline CDR1 and CDR2: LNHDA and SQIVND (reference sequence). This CDR3 spans 11 amino acids. Trimming left V 7 bases short and J 4 bases short, with 7 bases between. CDR3: CASTNGYGYTF. CDR3 DNA sequence: TGTGCCAGTACCAACGGCTATGGCTACACCTTC. Full variable domain (missing parts from reference TRBV19 and TRBJ1-2): DGGITQSPKYLFRKEGQNVTLSCEQNLNHDAMYWYRQDPGQGLRLIYYSQIVNDFQKGDIAEGYSVSREKKESFPLTVTSAQKNPTAFYLCASTNGYGYTFGSGTRLTVV.

This CDR3 is CASSMSGSGEQFF. CDR3 nucleotide sequence: TGTGCCAGCAGTATGAGCGGTTCTGGTGAGCAGTTCTTC. The chain links TRBV27 to TRBJ2-1, with D perhaps TRBD2 (5 bases). Germline assignment: CDR1 MNHEY and CDR2 SMNVEV (reference sequence). Trimming cost V 5 bases and J 9 bases, with 14 bases left between them. The CDR3 covers 13 residues.

CDR3 DNA: TGTGCCAGCAGAGCCGGAATTAGGGTCCGGGGGGGCAATGAGCAGTTCTTC. It yields the protein CASRAGIRVRGGNEQFF. This chain connects TRBV2 to TRBJ2-1, with TRBD2 matching 8 bases. The CDR3 consists of 17 residues. V gave up 6 bases and J gave up 6 bases; unmatched junction bases: 16. Germline V gives CDR1 SNHLY, CDR2 FYNNEI.

This chain connects TRBV2 to TRBJ2-5, with 13 bases matching TRBD2. The CDR3 has 16 amino acids. Germline loops: CDR1 SNHLY, CDR2 FYNNEI. V dropped 3 bases and J dropped 3; count of bases not matched to a gene: 4. CDR3 nucleotide sequence: TGTGCCAGCAGTGAGGCCGGGACTAGCGGGGAAGAGACCCAGTACTTC. Protein product: CASSEAGTSGEETQYF.

The chain employs TRBV24-1 and TRBJ1-1; D possibly corresponds to TRBD1 (5 bases). The germline CDR1 and CDR2 sequences are KGHDR and SFDVKD. V was trimmed by 6 bases and J by 1 base, leaving 5 bases between them. The CDR3 is 12 residues long. CDR3 in amino acids: CATSQGNTEAFF. The CDR3 bases are TGTGCCACCAGTCAGGGGAACACTGAAGCTTTCTTT.

The genes are TRBV18 and TRBJ2-7; 8 bases are a match to TRBD1. CDR3 length: 14 residues. With 3 bases clipped from V and 2 bases from J, the junction kept 3 bases outside the gene matches. Germline-derived CDR1 and CDR2 are KGHSH and LQKENI. The CDR3 region has the DNA TGTGCCAGCTCACCTCTGGGACAGGCCTACGAGCAGTACTTC. As protein: CASSPLGQAYEQYF.

This CDR3 is CASSQRGSPQETQYF. For the CDR3, the DNA is TGTGCCAGCAGCCAGCGGGGCAGCCCCCAAGAGACCCAGTACTTC. V gene TRBV3-1 (or the pseudogene TRBV3-2) combines with J gene TRBJ2-5, with D possibly being TRBD2 (6 bases). Trimming removed 3 bases from V and 1 base from J, with 12 bases in between. The CDR3 totals 15 residues. In germline, CDR1 is LGHDT, CDR2 YNNKEL (reference sequence).